Below, 20 T cell receptor beta chains from the same sample are listed, as sequenced in a study of cytomegalovirus exposure and HLA in healthy donors. The PCR made use of 60 Vbeta and 13 Jbeta primers. Only in-frame clones appear in the TCRdb table, and some are missing; sequencing was by immunoSEQ multiplex PCR. This sample has around 78,000 clones; around three quarters occur once, and the top ten carry 1.1%. Sequencing used PBMCs. The receptors shown here come from a male donor in good health and CMV-seronegative.

This clone was counted once. The rearrangement joins TRBV2 to TRBJ2-2, with D hard to call. The germline gives CDR1 SNHLY, CDR2 FYNNEI. The CDR3 sequence is 13 residues long. Between the trimmed V and J ends, which lost 4 bases and 3 bases, there was a span of 6 bases. This chain's CDR3 is CASSGLYTGELFF. CDR3 DNA: TGTGCCAGCAGTGGCCTATACACCGGGGAGCTGTTTTTT.

Comment on this clone: One end of the junction is discordant with germline, which a read error may explain. This chain connects TRBV6-5 to TRBJ1-6; D gene ambiguous. The CDR3 loop spans 14 amino acids. CDR1 is MNHEY and CDR2 is SVGAGI in the germline V gene. The CDR3 spells CASSPSSYNSPLNF. CDR3 coding DNA: TGTGCCAGCAGTCCAAGCTCCTATAATTCACCCCTCAACTTT.

The V and J genes are TRBV18 and TRBJ2-2; 12 nucleotides line up with TRBD2. Germline V gene lookup returns CDR1 KGHSH and CDR2 LQKENI. Trimming cost V 3 bases and J 2 bases; bases outside gene matches: 7. The CDR3 consists of 18 residues. This CDR3 reads CASSPRLAGDLNTGELFF. CDR3 in DNA: TGTGCCAGCTCACCGCGACTAGCGGGGGATTTAAACACCGGGGAGCTGTTTTTT. The variable domain in full, completed from reference TRBV18 and TRBJ2-2, reads NAGVMQNPRHLVRRRGQEARLRCSPMKGHSHVYWYRQLPEEGLKFMVYLQKENIIDESGMPKERFSAEFPKEGPSILRIQQVVRGDSAAYFCASSPRLAGDLNTGELFFGEGSRLTVL.

The chain is built from TRBV11-2 and TRBJ2-7, with TRBD2 matching 10 bases. CDR3 length: 13 amino acids. Germline trimming cut 1 base from V and 9 bases from J; bases unmatched to any gene: 3. Germline V gene lookup returns CDR1 SGHAT and CDR2 FQNNGV. The CDR3 sequence: CASSLGQREGQYF. The CDR3 bases are TGTGCCAGCAGCTTAGGACAGCGGGAGGGGCAGTACTTC.

The V call is TRBV5-4, the J call TRBJ2-1; a weak D match, TRBD2 (6 bases). The ends were cut back, 7 bases at V and 2 bases at J, with 10 bases in the middle. CDR3 size: 13 residues. The germline V gene encodes CDR1 SGHNT and CDR2 YYREEE (reference sequence). The DNA for the CDR3 is TGTGCCAGCCAACGGGAGACCTACAATGAGCAGTTCTTC. Protein product: CASQRETYNEQFF.

This clone was seen only a few times. This chain connects TRBV28 to TRBJ2-3; 12 positions agree with TRBD2. The CDR3 is 17 residues long. Germline V lookup: CDR1 MDHEN, CDR2 SYDVKM. Trimming removed 5 bases from V and 7 bases from J; junction bases left unmatched: 13. The CDR3 reads CASSTRLPSGRGHTQYF. CDR3 nucleotide sequence: TGTGCCAGCAGTACGCGTCTCCCTAGCGGGAGGGGGCATACGCAGTATTTT.

J is TRBJ1-4 and V is TRBV10-2; 8 nucleotides agree with TRBD1. The germline V gene encodes CDR1 WSHSY and CDR2 SAAADI. The CDR3 length is 15 residues. The trim removed 6 bases at V and 7 bases at J, leaving 10 bases unmatched. The CDR3 loop is CASRDRESQGEKLFF. In DNA form, the CDR3 reads TGCGCCAGCAGGGACAGGGAGTCTCAGGGTGAAAAACTGTTTTTT.

A single count supports this clone. V gene TRBV9 combines with J gene TRBJ2-7, with D possibly TRBD2 on 5 matching bases. Trimming took 3 bases from V and 5 from J, leaving 9 bases between them. CDR3 length: 12 residues. CDR1 SGDLS and CDR2 YYNGEE come from the germline V gene. The CDR3 DNA reads as TGTGCCAGCAGCGGTCCCGGGGACGAGCAGTACTTC. Translating gives CASSGPGDEQYF.

The chain combines TRBV4-1 with TRBJ2-3; D perhaps matches TRBD2 (6 bases). The germline CDR1 and CDR2 sequences are MGHRA and YSYEKL. V was shortened by 4 bases and J by 6 bases, with 8 bases between the two germline ends. The CDR3 contains 12 residues. The CDR3 DNA is TGCGCCAGCAGCCCGGAGGGTGATACGCAGTATTTT. It is translated as CASSPEGDTQYF.

The V and J genes are TRBV10-1 and TRBJ1-1, with D perhaps matching TRBD1 (6 bases). This CDR3 spans 13 amino acids. Germline assignment: CDR1 WNHNN and CDR2 SYGVQD (reference sequence). V lost 10 bases, J lost 10 bases, and 22 bases lay in between. CDR3 amino acids: CATTEAQGTRAFF. CDR3 coding DNA: TGCGCCACCACAGAGGCACAGGGTACGAGAGCTTTCTTT.

The chain couples TRBV5-1 to TRBJ2-1; D possibly corresponds to TRBD2 (7 bases). This CDR3 is 14 amino acids long. The germline V gene encodes CDR1 SGHRS and CDR2 YFSETQ. V was trimmed by 0 bases and J by 9 bases, leaving 13 bases between them. CDR3 sequence reads: CASSLEGGLREQFF. In DNA form, the CDR3 reads TGCGCCAGCAGCTTGGAGGGGGGGCTTCGTGAGCAGTTCTTC.

This clone was observed a few times. This chain connects TRBV10-1 to TRBJ1-1, with D perhaps matching TRBD1 (6 bases). Germline assignment: CDR1 WNHNN and CDR2 SYGVQD (reference sequence). The V end lost 6 bases, the J end lost 0 bases, and 8 bases lay between the germline ends. The CDR3 runs 13 residues. CDR3: CASRRDMNTEAFF. In DNA form, the CDR3 reads TGCGCCAGCAGGAGGGACATGAACACTGAAGCTTTCTTT.

The chain recombines TRBV10-2 with TRBJ2-7; 10 positions match TRBD2. J lost 6 bases, V lost 4 bases, and 9 bases had no gene match. The germline V gene has CDR1 WSHSY and CDR2 SAAADI. This CDR3 is 15 amino acids long. The CDR3 sequence: CASSVSPGLAFEQYF. CDR3 in DNA: TGCGCCAGCAGTGTTTCCCCGGGACTAGCGTTCGAGCAGTACTTC.

The chain couples TRBV29-1 to TRBJ2-1, with D perhaps TRBD2 (6 bases). Trimming left V 7 bases short and J 8 bases short, with 15 bases between. This CDR3 is built from 12 residues. Per germline, CDR1 SQVTM and CDR2 ANQGSEA. The CDR3 nucleotides read TGCAGCGGCCGACTAGAGACGGATGAGCAGTTCTTC. As protein: CSGRLETDEQFF.

The chain couples TRBV9 to TRBJ2-3, with D unresolved. Trimming cost V 4 bases and J 5 bases, with 14 bases left between them. The CDR3 has 14 residues. CDR1 and CDR2 (germline): SGDLS, YYNGEE. The CDR3, as DNA: TGTGCCAGCAGCACCCGCGGTAGCCAAGATACGCAGTATTTT. This codes for CASSTRGSQDTQYF.

V and J are TRBV30 and TRBJ1-1, with D unresolved. Trimming shortened V by 1 base and J by 7 bases, and 7 bases separated the two germline ends. This CDR3 region has 11 residues. Germline CDR1 reads GTSNPN; CDR2 reads SVGIG (reference sequence). CDR3 coding DNA: TGTGCCTGGAGTGGGCCAGTTGAAGCTTTCTTT. This encodes CAWSGPVEAFF.

This clone was detected a few times. At one boundary the junction diverges from the germline segment, which might be a read error. The V gene is TRBV9, the J gene TRBJ1-2; 9 nucleotides line up with TRBD1. CDR3 length: 14 residues. Per the germline V gene, CDR1 is SGDLS and CDR2 is YYNGEE. This chain's CDR3 is CASSEGTGNYGYPF. The CDR3, as DNA: TGTGCCAGCAGCGAAGGGACAGGGAACTATGGCTACCCCTTC.

The V and J genes are TRBV27 and TRBJ1-5, with D maybe TRBD1 (5 bases). V lost 0 bases, J lost 2 bases, and 11 bases lay in between. This CDR3 is built from 16 residues. The germline CDR1 and CDR2 sequences are MNHEY and SMNVEV (reference sequence). The CDR3: CASSLSIQGRNQPQHF. Written as DNA, the CDR3 is TGTGCCAGCAGTTTATCGATCCAGGGCCGCAATCAGCCCCAGCATTTT.

The chain recombines TRBV4-3 with TRBJ1-6; TRBD1 might be the D (5 bases). Germline assignment: CDR1 LGHNA and CDR2 YSLEER. V lost 4 bases, J lost 12 bases, and 19 bases lay in between. The CDR3 runs 15 residues. In nucleotides, the CDR3 is TGCGCCAGCAGCCTGGGGCAGTCGTCAATACTACCCCTCCACTTT. Its protein product is CASSLGQSSILPLHF.

The rearrangement links TRBV20-1 to TRBJ1-1; D is perhaps TRBD1 (5 bases). The CDR3 is 10 amino acids. Germline V gene data show CDR1 as DFQATT and CDR2 as SNEGSKA (reference sequence). The germline V and J ends were trimmed by 5 bases and 9 bases, with 10 bases remaining between them. CDR3 residues: CSAQRQKAFF. The CDR3 nucleotides are TGCAGTGCTCAGAGACAGAAAGCTTTCTTT.